This paragraph reports one T cell receptor beta chain. Its antigen is unidentified. This sample is part of a study of identical twins. Germline V lookup: CDR1 MDHEN, CDR2 SYDVKM. The CDR3 totals 12 residues. Trimming removed 9 bases at V and 3 bases at J, with 9 bases between. TCRdb redid the calling of the 5' RACE reads with MiXCR, one entry per CDR3 protein. The table has approximately 620,000 distinct CDR3 sequences, approximately 9% seen once. Broader study findings: The study reached conclusions through statistical analysis that was cross-sectional, not following the same donors. Whereas memory repertoires showed no such difference, abundant cord blood beta clonotypes carried fewer insertions. For zero-insertion analyses, partial confounding could come from invariant MAIT and iNKT cells.

In addition, the sample was reused for a study of yellow fever vaccine responses in identical twins. As that report states: After vaccination, twins' T cell response reportedly seemed partly convergent, partly personalized.

The sequenced sample was PBMCs. The rearrangement links TRBV28 to TRBJ2-1; D perhaps matches TRBD1 (6 bases). The receptor's source is a woman aged 18-29 years in good health. The CDR3 nucleotides are TGTGCCAGTAACAGGGTCTACAATGAGCAGTTCTTC. Protein sequence: CASNRVYNEQFF.